This T cell receptor beta chain was retrieved from a study of cytomegalovirus exposure and HLA in healthy donors. The donors were members of the roughly 120-subject validation cohort (separate from the roughly 670-subject first cohort). The assay was immunoSEQ multiplex PCR, and TCRdb's table has in-frame clones only and misses some. Of under 100,000 clones listed, around 96% are singletons. Note on this clone: Its antigen is still unknown.

The CDR3 has 13 amino acids. With 1 base removed from V and 6 bases from J, the gap between germline ends came to 10 bases. Germline CDR1 is MGHRA and CDR2 is YSYEKL. Notes on the study in general: Reported performance of the classifier showed diagnosis of cytomegalovirus status with high specificity and sensitivity.

Material: PBMCs. The clonotype comes from a man aged 18 to 30 in good health and CMV-seronegative. The chain recombines TRBV4-1 with TRBJ2-7, with a possible D match to TRBD1 (5 bases). The CDR3 sequence: CASSQVPGIEQYV. The CDR3 DNA reads TGCGCCAGCAGCCAAGTACCAGGGATCGAGCAGTACGTC.